Presented here are 11 T cell receptor beta chains from one specimen sequenced in a study of blood T cells in healthy people across ages. For the second PCR, which ran for 7 to 11 cycles, a sample-barcoded 5' primer and a J-beta primer mix were used. TCRdb called the 5' RACE reads again in MiXCR, with one record for every CDR3 protein. The sample lists approximately 820,000 distinct CDR3 sequences, around 42% seen once, with approximately 20% in the top ten. Material: blood. The receptors derive from a man in his sixties in good health.

The chain carries TRBV29-1 and TRBJ1-2; 7 bases align to TRBD1. The CDR3 totals 11 residues. The trim removed 7 bases at V and 12 bases at J, leaving 11 bases unmatched. Germline V gene sequence: CDR1 SQVTM, CDR2 ANQGSEA. CDR3 residues: CSGGGGAVDTF. For the CDR3, the DNA is TGCAGCGGCGGAGGGGGCGCGGTAGACACCTTC.

The genes are TRBV3-1 and TRBJ2-5; TRBD2 agrees at 13 bases. Germline lookup yields CDR1 LGHDT and CDR2 YNNKEL (reference sequence). Trimming removed 0 bases from V and 2 bases from J; junction bases left unmatched: 3. The CDR3 is 17 amino acids. This CDR3 reads CASSQEMGLAGQETQYF. CDR3 bases: TGTGCCAGCAGCCAAGAAATGGGACTAGCGGGACAAGAGACCCAGTACTTC.

This clonotype was counted ten times or more. The chain couples TRBV29-1 to TRBJ2-3; D call uncertain. V shed 3 bases and J shed 5 bases, with 15 bases lying between them. This CDR3 contains 14 residues. Germline loops: CDR1 SQVTM, CDR2 ANQGSEA. The CDR3 region has the DNA TGCAGCGTTGAGGTAGCAAGATGGGGAGATACGCAGTATTTT. It specifies CSVEVARWGDTQYF.

This clonotype has a handful of counts. The chain has TRBV12-3 or TRBV12-4 and TRBJ2-7, with D perhaps matching TRBD1 (5 bases). Trimming pared 1 base from V and 0 bases from J, leaving 10 bases between. The CDR3 covers 15 residues. The CDR3 bases are TGTGCCAGCAGTTTAGACAGGTTGCACTCCTACGAGCAGTACTTC. Its protein is CASSLDRLHSYEQYF.

The chain has TRBV6-2 or TRBV6-3 and TRBJ2-7, with TRBD1 identical over 8 bases. The J segment lost 1 base and the V segment lost 6 bases, leaving 14 bases of the junction unmatched. Looked up from germline, CDR1 is MNHEY and CDR2 is SVGEGT. The length of the CDR3 is 17 residues. The CDR3 sequence: CASRYGLRGRASYEQYF. The CDR3 DNA reads as TGTGCCAGCAGATACGGGCTCAGGGGGCGCGCGTCCTACGAGCAGTACTTC.

The rearrangement uses TRBV27 and TRBJ1-1; 8 bases align to TRBD1. This CDR3 has 14 amino acids. The V gene's germline CDR1 is MNHEY and CDR2 SMNVEV (reference sequence). V gave up 5 bases and J gave up 4 bases; unmatched junction bases: 6. In nucleotides, the CDR3 is TGTGCCAGCAGTCCCCCGGACAGGGTCACTGAAGCTTTCTTT. This translates into CASSPPDRVTEAFF.

This clonotype turned up a few times. The V gene is TRBV9, the J gene TRBJ2-5, with 7 positions matching TRBD1. V was pared by 2 bases and J by 1 base, with 11 bases of the junction left unmatched. The length of the CDR3 is 17 residues. Germline CDR1 SGDLS, CDR2 YYNGEE. CDR3: CASSVGRDRPFQETQYF. In nucleotides, the CDR3 is TGTGCCAGCAGCGTGGGACGGGACAGACCTTTCCAAGAGACCCAGTACTTC.

This chain links TRBV6-2 or TRBV6-3 with TRBJ2-3; 9 nucleotides line up with TRBD2. Germline V gene sequence: CDR1 MNHEY, CDR2 SVGEGT. The CDR3 contains 15 residues. Germline trimming cut 4 bases from V and 2 bases from J; bases unmatched to any gene: 4. This chain's CDR3 is CASSSVAGDTDTQYF. CDR3 DNA: TGTGCCAGCAGTTCAGTAGCGGGGGACACAGATACGCAGTATTTT.

This chain connects TRBV4-3 to TRBJ1-2, with 7 bases fitting TRBD1. The V and J ends lost 0 bases and 4 bases, in that order; junction bases with no gene match: 2. Germline-derived CDR1 and CDR2 are LGHNA and YSLEER. The CDR3 has 14 residues. The CDR3 sequence: CASSQDRDSYGYTF. For the CDR3, the DNA is TGCGCCAGCAGCCAAGATCGGGACAGCTATGGCTACACCTTC.

This clonotype appeared a few times. The gene calls are TRBV5-1 and TRBJ2-5, with D perhaps matching TRBD2 (6 bases). Germline loops: CDR1 SGHRS, CDR2 YFSETQ. Between the trimmed V and J ends, which lost 4 bases and 2 bases, there was a span of 21 bases. The CDR3 has 17 amino acids. CDR3 nucleotides: TGCGCCAGCAGCCGTGCCGTGCCCGCGGGGATTCAAGAGACCCAGTACTTC. Encoded protein: CASSRAVPAGIQETQYF.

This clonotype showed up just a few times. The genes are TRBV5-1 and TRBJ1-2; D unclear. Trimming left V 3 bases short and J 2 bases short, with 17 bases between. Germline CDR1 is SGHRS and CDR2 is YFSETQ. The CDR3 contains 16 residues. The CDR3 loop reads CASSSQRRGLNYGYTF. The CDR3 DNA reads as TGCGCCAGCAGCTCCCAACGACGGGGATTAAACTATGGCTACACCTTC.